Below are 24 T cell receptor beta chains sequenced from a single sample in a study of T cell responses to AZD1222 COVID-19 vaccine. Repertoires were generated with immunoSEQ multiplex PCR, while TCRdb's copy carries only in-frame clones and drops some. The sample lists around 69,000 clones; roughly 84% were seen once. The starting material was peripheral blood, obtained on day 0 of AZD1222 vaccination. The source is an adult in good health.

The chain joins TRBV7-2 to TRBJ2-2; 10 bases are shared with TRBD1. The germline V gene encodes CDR1 SGHTA and CDR2 FQGNSA. This CDR3 has 16 amino acids. The V segment lost 5 bases and the J segment 2 bases; nucleotides outside the gene matches: 5. The CDR3 loop reads CASSPRQGANTGELFF. The CDR3 region has the DNA TGTGCCAGCAGCCCGAGACAGGGGGCAAACACCGGGGAGCTGTTTTTT.

The chain recombines TRBV25-1 with TRBJ1-2, with D unclear. Germline CDR1 is MGHDK and CDR2 is SYGVNS. Between the trimmed V and J ends, which lost 3 bases and 4 bases, there was a span of 12 bases. This CDR3 spans 14 amino acids. The CDR3 spells CASSEVGSFYGYTF. The CDR3 DNA reads as TGTGCCAGCAGTGAGGTGGGCAGCTTCTATGGCTACACCTTC.

This chain connects TRBV3-1 (or the pseudogene TRBV3-2) to TRBJ1-2; unclear D gene. Trimming left V 2 bases short and J 4 bases short, with 11 bases between. The CDR3 has 14 amino acids. CDR1 is LGHDT and CDR2 is YNNKEL in the germline V gene (reference sequence). The CDR3 spells CASSQLGNGYGYTF. CDR3 coding DNA: TGTGCCAGCAGCCAATTAGGGAATGGCTATGGCTACACCTTC.

The chain carries TRBV5-4 and TRBJ2-3; the D call may be TRBD1 or TRBD2 (7 bases each). Germline lookup yields CDR1 SGHNT and CDR2 YYREEE (reference sequence). The V end lost 0 bases, the J end lost 8 bases, and 10 bases lay between the germline ends. This CDR3 has 13 residues. This CDR3 is CASSLARGGTQYF. For the CDR3, the DNA is TGTGCCAGCAGCTTGGCCAGGGGGGGTACGCAGTATTTT.

The gene calls are TRBV7-8 and TRBJ1-3; unclear D gene. The length of the CDR3 is 13 residues. From germline, CDR1 is SGHVS and CDR2 FQNEAQ. V was clipped by 2 bases and J by 7 bases, with 9 bases between them. The CDR3 bases are TGTGCCAGCAGCTTAAAGAGGGCTAACACCATATATTTT. Its translation is CASSLKRANTIYF.

The rearrangement uses TRBV4-3 and TRBJ2-2, with D unclear. In germline, CDR1 is LGHNA, CDR2 YSLEER. Trimming shortened V by 2 bases and J by 5 bases, and 12 bases separated the two germline ends. The CDR3 spans 15 residues. The CDR3 is CASSQFAARTGELFF. CDR3 in DNA: TGCGCCAGCAGCCAATTCGCCGCAAGGACCGGGGAGCTGTTTTTT.

The V gene is TRBV28, the J gene TRBJ1-6; D perhaps matches TRBD1 (6 bases). Trimming shortened V by 6 bases and J by 12 bases, and 9 bases separated the two germline ends. The CDR3 has 11 residues. Germline V gene lookup returns CDR1 MDHEN and CDR2 SYDVKM. CDR3: CASSRGGPLHF. The CDR3 DNA is TGTGCCAGCAGCCGAGGGGGACCCCTCCACTTT.

This chain links TRBV30 with TRBJ1-3; TRBD1 might be the D (5 bases). The CDR3 is made up of 13 amino acids. Trimming removed 5 bases at V and 1 base at J, with 9 bases between. Germline V gene sequence: CDR1 GTSNPN, CDR2 SVGIG (reference sequence). The CDR3 DNA sequence: TGTGCCTGGCAGGGTGCATCTGGAAACACCATATATTTT. It is translated as CAWQGASGNTIYF.

In its sample, this clone was seen a few times. For the CDR3, the DNA is TGTGCCAGCAGCTTAAGGAGGCAGGGTGCTAATGAGCAGTTCTTC. Translated: CASSLRRQGANEQFF. The chain has TRBV11-3 and TRBJ2-1; D could derive from TRBD1 or TRBD2 (5 bases each). The CDR3 spans 15 residues. CDR1 is SGHNT and CDR2 is YENEEA in the germline V gene. V shed 2 bases and J shed 7 bases, with 15 bases lying between them. Full variable domain (rest looked up from reference TRBV11-3 and TRBJ2-1): EAGVVQSPRYKIIEKKQPVAFWCNPISGHNTLYWYLQNLGQGPELLIRYENEEAVDDSQLPKDRFSAERLKGVDSTLKIQPAELGDSAVYLCASSLRRQGANEQFFGPGTRLTVL.

This clone was seen more than once but under ten times. Here the CDR3 reads CSVRGLAGSPDTQYF. CDR3 in DNA: TGCAGCGTTCGGGGGCTAGCGGGGAGTCCAGATACGCAGTATTTT. This sequence joins TRBV29-1 and TRBJ2-3; 9 nucleotides line up with TRBD2. The J segment lost 4 bases and the V segment lost 5 bases, leaving 10 bases of the junction unmatched. The CDR3 is 15 residues long. Germline V CDR1 and CDR2: SQVTM, ANQGSEA.

J is TRBJ1-1 and V is TRBV4-3; no definite D call. The CDR3 totals 15 residues. Trimming removed 1 base from V and 1 base from J, with 10 bases in between. The germline CDR1 and CDR2 sequences are LGHNA and YSLEER. CDR3 in amino acids: CASSQVPYTNTEAFF. CDR3 nucleotides: TGCGCCAGCAGCCAAGTCCCTTACACGAACACTGAAGCTTTCTTT.

This clone was observed a single time. The V gene is TRBV5-1, the J gene TRBJ1-6; D remains unclear. Germline loops: CDR1 SGHRS, CDR2 YFSETQ. V was pared by 0 bases and J by 15 bases, with 7 bases between. This CDR3 is 11 amino acids long. The CDR3 region is CASSLEGVLHF. The DNA of the CDR3 is TGCGCCAGCAGCTTGGAGGGTGTCCTCCACTTT. Full variable domain (missing parts from reference TRBV5-1 and TRBJ1-6): KAGVTQTPRYLIKTRGQQVTLSCSPISGHRSVSWYQQTPGQGLQFLFEYFSETQRNKGNFPGRFSGRQFSNSRSEMNVSTLELGDSALYLCASSLEGVLHFGNGTRLTVT.

This chain uses TRBV18 with TRBJ2-2, with D hard to call. Germline CDR1 KGHSH, CDR2 LQKENI. The V end lost 3 bases, the J end lost 1 base, and 12 bases lay between the germline ends. The CDR3 runs 16 residues. The CDR3 region has the DNA TGTGCCAGCTCACCGTTTTCTGGGCAGAACACCGGGGAGCTGTTTTTT. As protein: CASSPFSGQNTGELFF.

The rearrangement uses TRBV4-3 and TRBJ2-3; tentatively, D is TRBD1 or TRBD2 (5 bases each). The germline V gene has CDR1 LGHNA and CDR2 YSLEER. Trimming shortened V by 2 bases and J by 3 bases, and 12 bases separated the two germline ends. The CDR3 length is 15 residues. The DNA of the CDR3 is TGCGCCAGCAGCCAACAGGGTACGGGGACAGATACGCAGTATTTT. Protein sequence: CASSQQGTGTDTQYF.

The chain links TRBV7-8 to TRBJ1-1, with TRBD1 matching 7 bases. The CDR3 consists of 14 residues. V lost 5 bases and J lost 3; bases outside the gene matches: 6. Germline lookup yields CDR1 SGHVS and CDR2 FQNEAQ. As DNA, the CDR3 is TGTGCCAGCAGCCCAGACAGGGCCGACACTGAAGCTTTCTTT. The encoded protein is CASSPDRADTEAFF.

This clone was recorded a few times. J is TRBJ2-5 and V is TRBV7-2, with 8 bases matching TRBD1. This CDR3 is 16 amino acids long. CDR1 is SGHTA and CDR2 is FQGNSA in the germline V gene. V was pared by 5 bases and J by 5 bases, with 13 bases of the junction left unmatched. Written as DNA, the CDR3 is TGTGCCAGCAGCCATCCCGGGACAGGAGTTAGGGAGACCCAGTACTTC. Its protein product is CASSHPGTGVRETQYF.

CDR3 sequence (DNA): TGTGCCAGCAGTTACGGGGGGAACACTGAAGCTTTCTTT. Amino acids: CASSYGGNTEAFF. The J gene is TRBJ1-1, the V gene TRBV6-5, with TRBD1 as a possible D gene (5 bases). This CDR3 has 13 residues. Trimming pared 2 bases from V and 1 base from J, leaving 5 bases between. The germline CDR1 and CDR2 sequences are MNHEY and SVGAGI.

The rearrangement joins TRBV6-2 or TRBV6-3 to TRBJ2-6; D remains ambiguous. The CDR3 is made up of 14 amino acids. The germline V gene encodes CDR1 MNHEY and CDR2 SVGEGT. V lost 6 bases and J 3 bases, leaving 9 bases between the germline ends. CDR3 DNA: TGTGCCAGCAGCCTGGACGGTGGGGCCAACGTCCTGACTTTC. Encoded protein: CASSLDGGANVLTF.

The rearrangement links TRBV6-1 to TRBJ2-5, with 11 bases fitting TRBD2. CDR3 size: 15 residues. CDR1 and CDR2 (germline): MNHNS, SASEGT. Trimming removed 6 bases from V and 5 bases from J; junction bases left unmatched: 8. The CDR3 here is CASSEGLAGGETQYF. CDR3 in DNA: TGTGCCAGCAGCGAGGGGCTAGCGGGGGGCGAGACCCAGTACTTC.

The CDR3 DNA reads as TGTGCCAGCAGCGCCCACCTAGCGGGGGGATCAGATACGCAGTATTTT. It yields the protein CASSAHLAGGSDTQYF. The chain joins TRBV7-2 to TRBJ2-3; 11 bases are a match to TRBD2. CDR3 size: 16 residues. In germline, CDR1 is SGHTA, CDR2 FQGNSA. V was clipped by 5 bases and J by 4 bases; unmatched bases: 8.

The chain has TRBV25-1 and TRBJ2-2, with TRBD1 as a possible D gene (5 bases). The CDR3 consists of 13 residues. The germline V gene encodes CDR1 MGHDK and CDR2 SYGVNS. V dropped 4 bases and J dropped 4 bases, with 7 bases sitting between them. The CDR3 loop reads CASSAGPTGELFF. Written as DNA, the CDR3 is TGTGCCAGCAGTGCAGGGCCCACCGGGGAGCTGTTTTTT.

The chain recombines TRBV4-1 with TRBJ1-4; no reliable D call. V was trimmed by 2 bases and J by 4 bases, leaving 8 bases between them. Germline CDR1 and CDR2: MGHRA and YSYEKL. This CDR3 is built from 14 residues. CDR3 sequence (DNA): TGCGCCAGCAGCCAAAACGGGGTTAATGAAAAACTGTTTTTT. The encoded protein is CASSQNGVNEKLFF.

The chain recombines TRBV19 with TRBJ2-5; 8 nucleotides align to TRBD1. CDR3 length: 14 amino acids. The germline CDR1 and CDR2 sequences are LNHDA and SQIVND (reference sequence). V lost 5 bases, J lost 4 bases, and 6 bases stayed unmatched. The CDR3 nucleotides are TGTGCCAGTAGTTCCAGGGGGCGAAGAGAGACCCAGTACTTC. Residues: CASSSRGRRETQYF.

Concerning this clone itself: Other DNA sequences from this sample encode an identical CDR3 as well. This chain uses TRBV5-1 with TRBJ1-1; no reliable D call. Germline V gene sequence: CDR1 SGHRS, CDR2 YFSETQ. CDR3 length equals 13 residues. The V end lost 5 bases, the J end lost 2 bases, and 10 bases lay between the germline ends. CDR3 sequence (DNA): TGCGCCAGCAGACCAGACCCCAACACTGAAGCTTTCTTT. Translating gives CASRPDPNTEAFF. The variable domain in full, with the rest retrieved from reference TRBV5-1 and TRBJ1-1, is KAGVTQTPRYLIKTRGQQVTLSCSPISGHRSVSWYQQTPGQGLQFLFEYFSETQRNKGNFPGRFSGRQFSNSRSEMNVSTLELGDSALYLCASRPDPNTEAFFGQGTRLTVV.